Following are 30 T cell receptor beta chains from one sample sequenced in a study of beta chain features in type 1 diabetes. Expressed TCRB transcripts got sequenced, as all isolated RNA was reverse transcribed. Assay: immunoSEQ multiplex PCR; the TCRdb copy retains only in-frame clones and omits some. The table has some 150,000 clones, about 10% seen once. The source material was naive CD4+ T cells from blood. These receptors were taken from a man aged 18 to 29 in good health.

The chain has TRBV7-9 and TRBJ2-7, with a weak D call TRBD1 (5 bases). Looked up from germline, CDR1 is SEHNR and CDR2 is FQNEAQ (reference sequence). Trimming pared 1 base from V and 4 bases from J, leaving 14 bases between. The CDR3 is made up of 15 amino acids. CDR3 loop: CASSLVAGFVYEQYF. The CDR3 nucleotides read TGTGCCAGCAGCTTAGTAGCAGGGTTCGTTTACGAGCAGTACTTC.

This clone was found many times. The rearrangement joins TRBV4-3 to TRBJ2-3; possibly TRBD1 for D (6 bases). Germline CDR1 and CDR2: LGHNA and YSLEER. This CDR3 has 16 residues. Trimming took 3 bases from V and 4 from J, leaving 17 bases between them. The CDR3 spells CASSQDTGYGADTQYF. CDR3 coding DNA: TGCGCCAGCAGCCAGGACACAGGGTATGGCGCAGATACGCAGTATTTT.

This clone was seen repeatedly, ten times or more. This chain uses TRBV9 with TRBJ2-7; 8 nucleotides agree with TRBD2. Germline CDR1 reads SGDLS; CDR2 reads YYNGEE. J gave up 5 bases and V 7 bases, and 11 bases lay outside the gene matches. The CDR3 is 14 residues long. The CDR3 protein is CASCRTSSGHEQYF. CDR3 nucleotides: TGTGCCAGCTGCAGGACTAGCTCGGGGCACGAGCAGTACTTC.

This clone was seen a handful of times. The CDR3 loop reads CASSSGTENGYTF. The CDR3 bases are TGTGCCAGCAGTTCCGGGACAGAAAATGGCTACACCTTC. This chain uses TRBV27 with TRBJ1-2; 7 bases map to TRBD1. The CDR3 sequence is 13 residues long. CDR1 is MNHEY and CDR2 is SMNVEV in the germline V gene (reference sequence). V was pared by 4 bases and J by 6 bases, with 5 bases of the junction left unmatched.

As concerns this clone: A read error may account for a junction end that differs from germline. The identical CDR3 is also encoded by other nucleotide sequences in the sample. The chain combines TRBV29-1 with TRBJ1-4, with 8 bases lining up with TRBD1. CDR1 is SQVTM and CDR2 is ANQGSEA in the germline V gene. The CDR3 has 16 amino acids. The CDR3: CSVGSRGHVTNEKLFF. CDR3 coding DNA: TGCAGCGTTGGTAGCAGGGGGCATGTAACTAATGAAAAGCTGTTTTTT.

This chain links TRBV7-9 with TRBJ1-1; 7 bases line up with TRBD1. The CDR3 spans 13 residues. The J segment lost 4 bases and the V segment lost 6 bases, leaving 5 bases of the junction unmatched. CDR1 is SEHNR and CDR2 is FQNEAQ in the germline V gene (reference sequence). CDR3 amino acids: CASSQTGSTEAFF. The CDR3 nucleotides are TGTGCCAGCAGTCAGACAGGGTCCACTGAAGCTTTCTTT.

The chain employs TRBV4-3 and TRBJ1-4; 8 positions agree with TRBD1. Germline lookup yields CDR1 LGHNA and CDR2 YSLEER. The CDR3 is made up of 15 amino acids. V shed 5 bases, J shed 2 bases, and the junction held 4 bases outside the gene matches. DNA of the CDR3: TGCGCCAGCAGCACGAGACAGGGGACTAATGAAAAACTGTTTTTT. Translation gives CASSTRQGTNEKLFF.

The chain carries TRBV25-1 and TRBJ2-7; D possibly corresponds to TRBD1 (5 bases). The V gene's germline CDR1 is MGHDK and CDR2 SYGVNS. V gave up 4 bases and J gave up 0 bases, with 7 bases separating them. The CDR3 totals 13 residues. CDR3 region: CASSGGTSYEQYF. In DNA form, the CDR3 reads TGTGCCAGCAGTGGGGGCACCTCCTACGAGCAGTACTTC.

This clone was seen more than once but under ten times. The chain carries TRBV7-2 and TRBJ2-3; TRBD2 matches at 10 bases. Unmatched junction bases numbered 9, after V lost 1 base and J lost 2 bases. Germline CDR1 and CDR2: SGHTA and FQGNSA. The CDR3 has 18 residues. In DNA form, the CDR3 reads TGTGCCAGCAGCTTAGGGACCCCTAGCGGGGGTTACACAGATACGCAGTATTTT. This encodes CASSLGTPSGGYTDTQYF. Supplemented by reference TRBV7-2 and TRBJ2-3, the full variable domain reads GAGVSQSPSNKVTEKGKDVELRCDPISGHTALYWYRQSLGQGLEFLIYFQGNSAPDKSGLPSDRFSAERTGGSVSTLTIQRTQQEDSAVYLCASSLGTPSGGYTDTQYFGPGTRLTVL.

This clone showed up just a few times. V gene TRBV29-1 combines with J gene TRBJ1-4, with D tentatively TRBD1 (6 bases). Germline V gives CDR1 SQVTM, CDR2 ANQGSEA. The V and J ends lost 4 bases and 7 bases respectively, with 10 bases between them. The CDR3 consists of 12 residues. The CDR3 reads CSVGGQVEKLFF. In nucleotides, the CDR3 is TGCAGCGTTGGGGGGCAGGTTGAAAAACTGTTTTTT.

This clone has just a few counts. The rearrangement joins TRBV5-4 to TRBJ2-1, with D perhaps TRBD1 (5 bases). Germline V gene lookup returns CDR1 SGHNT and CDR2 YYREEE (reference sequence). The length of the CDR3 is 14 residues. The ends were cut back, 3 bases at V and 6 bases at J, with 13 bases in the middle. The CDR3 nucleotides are TGTGCCAGCAGCTACATATATCAGGGCAATGAGCAGTTCTTC. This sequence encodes CASSYIYQGNEQFF.

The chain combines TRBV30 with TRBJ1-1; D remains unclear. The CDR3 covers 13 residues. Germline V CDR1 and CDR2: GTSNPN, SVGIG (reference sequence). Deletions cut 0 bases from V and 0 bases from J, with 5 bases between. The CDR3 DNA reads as TGTGCCTGGAGTGTAAATATGAACACTGAAGCTTTCTTT. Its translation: CAWSVNMNTEAFF.

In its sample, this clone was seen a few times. This CDR3 reads CASSILRGGLPDTQYF. Written as DNA, the CDR3 is TGTGCCAGTAGTATACTGCGGGGGGGGTTGCCAGATACGCAGTATTTT. V gene TRBV19 combines with J gene TRBJ2-3; 9 nucleotides agree with TRBD2. The CDR3 extends over 16 amino acids. The germline gives CDR1 LNHDA, CDR2 SQIVND (reference sequence). V trimming: 2 bases; J trimming: 4 bases; junction bases outside the gene matches: 7. The whole variable domain, remainder taken from reference TRBV19 and TRBJ2-3, is DGGITQSPKYLFRKEGQNVTLSCEQNLNHDAMYWYRQDPGQGLRLIYYSQIVNDFQKGDIAEGYSVSREKKESFPLTVTSAQKNPTAFYLCASSILRGGLPDTQYFGPGTRLTVL.

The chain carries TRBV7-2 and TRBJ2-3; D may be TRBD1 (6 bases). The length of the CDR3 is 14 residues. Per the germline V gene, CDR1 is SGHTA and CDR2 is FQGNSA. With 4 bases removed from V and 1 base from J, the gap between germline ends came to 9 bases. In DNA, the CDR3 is TGTGCCAGCAGCTCCTACAGGGGCACAGATACGCAGTATTTT. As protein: CASSSYRGTDTQYF.

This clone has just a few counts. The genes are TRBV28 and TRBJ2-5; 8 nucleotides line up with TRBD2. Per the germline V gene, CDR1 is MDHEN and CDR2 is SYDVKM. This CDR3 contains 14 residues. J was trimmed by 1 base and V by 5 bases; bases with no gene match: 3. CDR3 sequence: CASSQAGAQETQYF. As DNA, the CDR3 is TGTGCCAGCAGTCAAGCGGGGGCCCAAGAGACCCAGTACTTC.

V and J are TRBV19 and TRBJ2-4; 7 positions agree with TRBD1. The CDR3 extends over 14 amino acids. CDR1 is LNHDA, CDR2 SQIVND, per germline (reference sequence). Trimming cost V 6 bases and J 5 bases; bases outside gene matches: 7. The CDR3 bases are TGTGCCAGTAGCCACAGGGGAAGGGAAAACATTCAGTACTTC. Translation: CASSHRGRENIQYF.

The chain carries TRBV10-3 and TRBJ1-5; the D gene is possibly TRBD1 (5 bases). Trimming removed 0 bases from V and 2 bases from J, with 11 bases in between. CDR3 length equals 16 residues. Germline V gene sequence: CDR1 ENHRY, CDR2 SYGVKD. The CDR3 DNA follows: TGTGCCATCAGTGAGTCGACGGGGGGGGGCAATCAGCCCCAGCATTTT. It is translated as CAISESTGGGNQPQHF.

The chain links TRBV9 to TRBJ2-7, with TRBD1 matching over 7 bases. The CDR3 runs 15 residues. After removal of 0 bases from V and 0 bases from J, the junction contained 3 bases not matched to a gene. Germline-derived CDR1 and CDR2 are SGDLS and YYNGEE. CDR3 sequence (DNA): TGTGCCAGCAGCGTAGGGGGACAGTTCTCCTACGAGCAGTACTTC. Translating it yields CASSVGGQFSYEQYF. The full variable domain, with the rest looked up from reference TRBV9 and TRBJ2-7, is DSGVTQTPKHLITATGQRVTLRCSPRSGDLSVYWYQQSLDQGLQFLIQYYNGEERAKGNILERFSAQQFPDLHSELNLSSLELGDSALYFCASSVGGQFSYEQYFGPGTRLTVT.

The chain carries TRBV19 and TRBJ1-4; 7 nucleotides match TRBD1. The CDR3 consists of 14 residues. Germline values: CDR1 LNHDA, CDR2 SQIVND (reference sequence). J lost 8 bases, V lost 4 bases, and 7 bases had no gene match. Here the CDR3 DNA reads TGTGCCAGTAGTACTCCGGGACAGCGCGAAAAACTGTTTTTT. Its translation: CASSTPGQREKLFF.

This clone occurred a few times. The CDR3 region is CSVEGGANNEQFF. CDR3 coding DNA: TGCAGCGTTGAGGGGGGGGCGAACAATGAGCAGTTCTTC. The chain uses TRBV29-1 and TRBJ2-1; tentatively, D is TRBD2 (7 bases). The CDR3 has 13 amino acids. The V and J ends lost 3 bases and 5 bases respectively, with 11 bases between them. Germline-derived CDR1 and CDR2 are SQVTM and ANQGSEA.

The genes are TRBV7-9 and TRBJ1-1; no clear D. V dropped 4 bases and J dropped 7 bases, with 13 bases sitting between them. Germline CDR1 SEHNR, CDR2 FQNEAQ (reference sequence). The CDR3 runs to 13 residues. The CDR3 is CASSSEGRGEAFF. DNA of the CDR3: TGTGCCAGCAGCTCCGAGGGTCGGGGTGAAGCTTTCTTT.

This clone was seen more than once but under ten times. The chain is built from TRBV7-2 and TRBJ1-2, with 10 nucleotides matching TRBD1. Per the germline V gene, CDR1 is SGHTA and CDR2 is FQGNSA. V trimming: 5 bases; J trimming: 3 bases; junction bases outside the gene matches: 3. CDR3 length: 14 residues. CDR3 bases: TGTGCCAGCAGCACAGGGACAGGGGACTATGGCTACACCTTC. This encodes CASSTGTGDYGYTF. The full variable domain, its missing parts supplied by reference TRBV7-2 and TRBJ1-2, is GAGVSQSPSNKVTEKGKDVELRCDPISGHTALYWYRQSLGQGLEFLIYFQGNSAPDKSGLPSDRFSAERTGGSVSTLTIQRTQQEDSAVYLCASSTGTGDYGYTFGSGTRLTVV.

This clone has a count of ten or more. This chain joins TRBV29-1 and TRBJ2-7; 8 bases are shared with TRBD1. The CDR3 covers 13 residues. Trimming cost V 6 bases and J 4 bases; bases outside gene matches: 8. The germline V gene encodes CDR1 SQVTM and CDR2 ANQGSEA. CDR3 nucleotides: TGCAGCGTATCACAGGGGGTACAATACGAGCAGTACTTC. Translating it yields CSVSQGVQYEQYF.

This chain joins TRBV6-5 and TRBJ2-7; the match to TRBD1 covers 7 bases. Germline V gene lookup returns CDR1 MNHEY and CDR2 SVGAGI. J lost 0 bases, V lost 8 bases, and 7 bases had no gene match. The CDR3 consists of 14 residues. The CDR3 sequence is CASSDRESSYEQYF. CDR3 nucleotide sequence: TGTGCCAGCTCAGACAGGGAGAGCTCCTACGAGCAGTACTTC.

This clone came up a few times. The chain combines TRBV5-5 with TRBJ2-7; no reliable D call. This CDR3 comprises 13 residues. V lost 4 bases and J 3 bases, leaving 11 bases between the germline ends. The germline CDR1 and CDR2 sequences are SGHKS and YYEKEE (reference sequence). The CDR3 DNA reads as TGTGCCAGCAGCACGTACACAGACTACGAGCAGTACTTC. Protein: CASSTYTDYEQYF.

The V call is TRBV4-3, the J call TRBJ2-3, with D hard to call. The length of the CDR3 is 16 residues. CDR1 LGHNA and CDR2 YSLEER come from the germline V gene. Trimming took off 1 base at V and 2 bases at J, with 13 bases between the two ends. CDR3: CASSQGRGRYTDTQYF. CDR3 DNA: TGCGCCAGCAGCCAAGGGCGAGGCAGATACACAGATACGCAGTATTTT.

The CDR3: CASTPGTSATDTQYF. The CDR3 DNA reads as TGTGCCAGCACCCCCGGGACTAGCGCAACAGATACGCAGTATTTT. This chain uses TRBV5-4 with TRBJ2-3; TRBD2 agrees at 10 bases. Germline trimming cut 6 bases from V and 3 bases from J; bases unmatched to any gene: 7. Per the germline V gene, CDR1 is SGHNT and CDR2 is YYREEE (reference sequence). The CDR3 runs 15 residues. The whole variable domain, remainder taken from reference TRBV5-4 and TRBJ2-3, is ETGVTQSPTHLIKTRGQQVTLRCSSQSGHNTVSWYQQALGQGPQFIFQYYREEENGRGNFPPRFSGLQFPNYSSELNVNALELDDSALYLCASTPGTSATDTQYFGPGTRLTVL.

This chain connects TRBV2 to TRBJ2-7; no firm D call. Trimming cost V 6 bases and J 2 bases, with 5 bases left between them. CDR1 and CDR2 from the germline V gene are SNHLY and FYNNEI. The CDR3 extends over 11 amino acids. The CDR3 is CASSVTYEQYF. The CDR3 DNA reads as TGTGCCAGCAGCGTAACCTACGAGCAGTACTTC. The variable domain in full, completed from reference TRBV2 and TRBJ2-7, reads EPEVTQTPSHQVTQMGQEVILRCVPISNHLYFYWYRQILGQKVEFLVSFYNNEISEKSEIFDDQFSVERPDGSNFTLKIRSTKLEDSAMYFCASSVTYEQYFGPGTRLTVT.

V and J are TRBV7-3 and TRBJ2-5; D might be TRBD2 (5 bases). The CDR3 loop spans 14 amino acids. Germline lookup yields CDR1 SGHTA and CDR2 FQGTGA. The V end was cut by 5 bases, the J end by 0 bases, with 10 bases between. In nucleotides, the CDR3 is TGTGCCAGCAGCCGAACTAGGGACCAAGAGACCCAGTACTTC. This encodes CASSRTRDQETQYF.

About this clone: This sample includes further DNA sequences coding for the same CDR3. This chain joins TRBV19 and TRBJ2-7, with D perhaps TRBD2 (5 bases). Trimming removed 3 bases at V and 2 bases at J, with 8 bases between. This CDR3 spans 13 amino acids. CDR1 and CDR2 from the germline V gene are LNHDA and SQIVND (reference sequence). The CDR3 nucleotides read TGTGCCAGTAGTATTACGGGGACCTACGAGCAGTACTTC. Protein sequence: CASSITGTYEQYF.